A selection of T cell receptor beta chains follows, all from one sample in a study of brain metastases from non-small cell lung cancer. TCRdb's copy holds only in-frame clones and misses some; the assay was immunoSEQ multiplex PCR. The sample carries 2,000 to 2,500 clones, roughly nine tenths recorded once. Material for sequencing was primary lung tumor tissue. The receptor source for this set is a donor at least 40 years old with non-small cell lung cancer. The CDR3 runs from the conserved cysteine through the conserved F or W. Each record gives: CDR3 protein, V gene, clone size, J gene. Size is omitted from some rows. Given values are once, few, many or a class for expanded clones.

CASSQGSAYNEQFF | TRBV14 | NA | TRBJ2-1
CASSQGALPGETQYF | TRBV4-2 | NA | TRBJ2-5
CASSDRGPYEQYF | TRBV6-1 | NA | TRBJ2-7
CASRMHGGGNGYTF | TRBV28 | NA | TRBJ1-2
CASSPQGAHQPQHF | TRBV5-1 | NA | TRBJ1-5
CASSQVGLKSQYF | TRBV4-1 | NA | TRBJ2-5
CASSNPGTSEQFF | TRBV6-5 | NA | TRBJ2-1
CASSDSENTEAFF | TRBV18 | NA | TRBJ1-1
CASSGQGAGEQFF | TRBV28 | NA | TRBJ2-1
CASSLVGEQYF | TRBV7-3 | NA | TRBJ2-7
CASTLGGAGRREQYF | TRBV5-5 | few | TRBJ2-7
CASTHSGGQTDTQYF | TRBV27 | NA | TRBJ2-3
CASSSRGSENTIYF | TRBV3-1/TRBV3-2 | NA | TRBJ1-3
CASSYSGLAGRAWFF | TRBV6-2/TRBV6-3 | NA | TRBJ2-1
CASRTGTGVNSPLHF | TRBV19 | NA | TRBJ1-6
CASSYLTDTQYF | TRBV7-2 | NA | TRBJ2-3
CASSSLAGYSSYEQYF | TRBV28 | NA | TRBJ2-7
CASTTGLAHTDTQYF | TRBV4-2 | NA | TRBJ2-3
CASSPWVRDRYSYEQYF | TRBV28 | few | TRBJ2-7
CATSRMGGRYNEQFF | TRBV15 | NA | TRBJ2-1
CASSAGLATEQFF | TRBV12-3/TRBV12-4 | NA | TRBJ2-1
CASSQYTRTYEQYF | TRBV4-1 | NA | TRBJ2-7
CASSSGDRINQPQHF | TRBV7-8 | NA | TRBJ1-5
CATSTATGAAGELFF | TRBV24-1 | NA | TRBJ2-2
CASRRYSNQPQHF | TRBV28 | NA | TRBJ1-5
CASSQGHPRKNIQYF | TRBV5-1 | NA | TRBJ2-4
CAQRRPYEQYF | TRBV9 | NA | TRBJ2-7
CASSENPGVGETQYF | TRBV2 | NA | TRBJ2-5
CAISGTGAMGYGYTF | TRBV10-3 | NA | TRBJ1-2
CASSKASPDNEQFF | TRBV3-1/TRBV3-2 | NA | TRBJ2-1
CASSPGQGYQPQHF | TRBV19 | NA | TRBJ1-5